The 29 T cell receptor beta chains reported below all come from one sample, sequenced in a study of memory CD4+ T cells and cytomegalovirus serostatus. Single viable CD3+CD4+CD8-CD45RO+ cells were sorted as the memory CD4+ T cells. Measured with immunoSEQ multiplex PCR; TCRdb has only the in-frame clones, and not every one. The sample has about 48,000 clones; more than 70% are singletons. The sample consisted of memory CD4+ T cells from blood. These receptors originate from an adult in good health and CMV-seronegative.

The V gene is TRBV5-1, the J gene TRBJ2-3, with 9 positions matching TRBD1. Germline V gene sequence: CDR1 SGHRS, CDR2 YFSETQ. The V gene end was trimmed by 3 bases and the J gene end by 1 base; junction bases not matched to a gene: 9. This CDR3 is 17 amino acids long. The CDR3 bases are TGCGCCAGCAGCTCGACTCGGACAGGGGTGGGCACAGATACGCAGTATTTT. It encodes CASSSTRTGVGTDTQYF.

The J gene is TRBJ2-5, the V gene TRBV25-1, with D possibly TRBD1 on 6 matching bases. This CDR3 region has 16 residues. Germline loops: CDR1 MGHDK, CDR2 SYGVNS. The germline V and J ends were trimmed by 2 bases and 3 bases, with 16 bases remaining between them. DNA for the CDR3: TGTGCCAGCAGTGAAAATCGGGACACCCCAAAAGAGACCCAGTACTTC. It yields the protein CASSENRDTPKETQYF.

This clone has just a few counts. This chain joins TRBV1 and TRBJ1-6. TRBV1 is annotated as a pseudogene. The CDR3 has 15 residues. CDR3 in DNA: TGCACCAGCAGCCAAGATCAGAAGGATAATTCACCCCTCCACTTT. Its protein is CTSSQDQKDNSPLHF.

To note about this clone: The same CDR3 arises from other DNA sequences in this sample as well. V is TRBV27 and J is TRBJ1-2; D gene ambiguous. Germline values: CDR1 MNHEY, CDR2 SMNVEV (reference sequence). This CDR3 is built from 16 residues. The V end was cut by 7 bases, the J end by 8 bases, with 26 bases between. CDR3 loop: CASTPDPPIPGEGYTF. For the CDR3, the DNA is TGTGCCAGCACCCCTGACCCACCTATTCCTGGTGAGGGCTACACCTTC.

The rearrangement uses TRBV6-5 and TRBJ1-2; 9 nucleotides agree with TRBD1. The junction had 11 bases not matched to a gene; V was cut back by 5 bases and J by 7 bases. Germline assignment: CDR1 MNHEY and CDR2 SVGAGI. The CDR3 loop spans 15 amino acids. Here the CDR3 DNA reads TGTGCCAGCAGTAATCCGGGACAGGGACCTCGTGGCTACACCTTC. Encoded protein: CASSNPGQGPRGYTF.

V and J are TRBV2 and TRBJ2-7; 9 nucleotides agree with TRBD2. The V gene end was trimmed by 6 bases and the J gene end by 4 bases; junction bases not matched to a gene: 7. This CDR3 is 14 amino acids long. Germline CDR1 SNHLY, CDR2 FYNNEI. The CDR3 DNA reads TGTGCCAGCAGAGATAGCGGGAGTGGATACGAGCAGTACTTC. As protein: CASRDSGSGYEQYF.

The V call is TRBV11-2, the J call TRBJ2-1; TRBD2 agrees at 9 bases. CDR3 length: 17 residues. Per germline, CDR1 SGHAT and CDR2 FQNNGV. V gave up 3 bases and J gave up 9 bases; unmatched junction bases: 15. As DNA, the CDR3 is TGTGCCAGCAGCTTTCCCCAGGGCGGGAGGGCCGGTAGTGAGCAGTTCTTC. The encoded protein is CASSFPQGGRAGSEQFF.

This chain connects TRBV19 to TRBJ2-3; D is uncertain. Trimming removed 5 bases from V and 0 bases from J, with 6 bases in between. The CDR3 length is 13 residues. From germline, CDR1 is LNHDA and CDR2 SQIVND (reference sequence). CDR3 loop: CASSLASTDTQYF. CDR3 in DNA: TGTGCCAGTAGTCTGGCTAGCACAGATACGCAGTATTTT.

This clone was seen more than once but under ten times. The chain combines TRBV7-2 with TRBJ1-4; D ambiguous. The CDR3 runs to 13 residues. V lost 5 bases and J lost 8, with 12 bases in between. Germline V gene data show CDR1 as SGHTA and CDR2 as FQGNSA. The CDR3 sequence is CASSPYTSEKLFF. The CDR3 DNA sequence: TGTGCCAGCAGCCCCTATACGTCGGAAAAACTGTTTTTT. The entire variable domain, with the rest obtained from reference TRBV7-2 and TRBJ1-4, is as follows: GAGVSQSPSNKVTEKGKDVELRCDPISGHTALYWYRQSLGQGLEFLIYFQGNSAPDKSGLPSDRFSAERTGGSVSTLTIQRTQQEDSAVYLCASSPYTSEKLFFGSGTQLSVL.

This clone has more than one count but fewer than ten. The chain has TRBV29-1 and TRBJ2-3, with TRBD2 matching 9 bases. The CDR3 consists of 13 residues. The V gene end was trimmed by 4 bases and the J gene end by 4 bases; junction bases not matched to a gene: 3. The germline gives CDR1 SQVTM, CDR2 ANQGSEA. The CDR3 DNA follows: TGCAGCGTTGTAGCGGGAGTCCCAGATACGCAGTATTTT. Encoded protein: CSVVAGVPDTQYF.

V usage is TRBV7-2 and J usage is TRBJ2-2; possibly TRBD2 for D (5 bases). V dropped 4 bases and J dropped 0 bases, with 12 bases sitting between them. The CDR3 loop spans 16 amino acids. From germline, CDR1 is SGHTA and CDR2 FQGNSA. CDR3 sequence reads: CASSSQRGPNTGELFF. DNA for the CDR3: TGTGCCAGCAGCTCCCAGAGAGGGCCGAACACCGGGGAGCTGTTTTTT.

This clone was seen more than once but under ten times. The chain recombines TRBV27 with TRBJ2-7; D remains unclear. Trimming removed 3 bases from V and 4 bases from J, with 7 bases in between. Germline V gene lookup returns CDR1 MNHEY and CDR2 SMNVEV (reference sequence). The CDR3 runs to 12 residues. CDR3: CASSFEPYEQYF. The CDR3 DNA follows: TGTGCCAGCAGTTTTGAGCCTTACGAGCAGTACTTC.

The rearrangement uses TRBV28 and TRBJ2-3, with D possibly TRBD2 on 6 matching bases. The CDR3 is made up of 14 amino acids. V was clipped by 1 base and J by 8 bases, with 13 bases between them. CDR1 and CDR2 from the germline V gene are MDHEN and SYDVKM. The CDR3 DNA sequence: TGTGCCAGCAGTTTATCCAGCGGGTCTGGTACGCAGTATTTT. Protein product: CASSLSSGSGTQYF. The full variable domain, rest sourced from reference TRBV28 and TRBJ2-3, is DVKVTQSSRYLVKRTGEKVFLECVQDMDHENMFWYRQDPGLGLRLIYFSYDVKMKEKGDIPEGYSVSREKKERFSLILESASTNQTSMYLCASSLSSGSGTQYFGPGTRLTVL.

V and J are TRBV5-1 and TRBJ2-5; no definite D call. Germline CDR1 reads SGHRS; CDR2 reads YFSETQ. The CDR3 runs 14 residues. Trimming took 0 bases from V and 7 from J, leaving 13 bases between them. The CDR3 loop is CASSLAVGKGTQYF. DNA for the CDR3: TGCGCCAGCAGCTTGGCCGTGGGCAAGGGGACCCAGTACTTC.

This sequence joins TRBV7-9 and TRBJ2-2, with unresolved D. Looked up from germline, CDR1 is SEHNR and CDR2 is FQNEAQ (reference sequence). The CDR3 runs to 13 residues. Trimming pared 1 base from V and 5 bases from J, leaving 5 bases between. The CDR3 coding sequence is TGTGCCAGCAGCTTAGACGCAACCGGGGAGCTGTTTTTT. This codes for CASSLDATGELFF.

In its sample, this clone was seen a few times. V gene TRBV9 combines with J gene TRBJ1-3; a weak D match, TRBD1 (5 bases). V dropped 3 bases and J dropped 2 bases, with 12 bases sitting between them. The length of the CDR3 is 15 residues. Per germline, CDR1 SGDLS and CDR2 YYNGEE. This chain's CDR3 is CASSARGGTGNTIYF. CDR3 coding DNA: TGTGCCAGCAGCGCTCGGGGGGGAACTGGAAACACCATATATTTT.

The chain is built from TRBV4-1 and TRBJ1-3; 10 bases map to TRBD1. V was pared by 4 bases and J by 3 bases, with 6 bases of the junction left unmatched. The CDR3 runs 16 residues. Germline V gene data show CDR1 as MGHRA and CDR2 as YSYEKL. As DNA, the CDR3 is TGCGCCAGCAGCCCATATGGGACAGGGGTTGGAAACACCATATATTTT. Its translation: CASSPYGTGVGNTIYF.

CDR3 coding DNA: TGCGCCAGCAGCTTGGGGGACAGTCGGGGCTACACCTTC. Translation: CASSLGDSRGYTF. The chain combines TRBV5-1 with TRBJ1-2; 7 nucleotides line up with TRBD1. Germline V CDR1 and CDR2: SGHRS, YFSETQ. There are 13 residues in the CDR3. The V and J ends lost 0 bases and 8 bases, in that order; junction bases with no gene match: 4.

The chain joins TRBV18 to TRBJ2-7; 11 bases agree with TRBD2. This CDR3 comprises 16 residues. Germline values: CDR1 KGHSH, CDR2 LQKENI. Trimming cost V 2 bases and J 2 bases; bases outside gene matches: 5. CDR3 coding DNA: TGTGCCAGCTCACCAATAGGGACTAGCGGAGCCTACGAGCAGTACTTC. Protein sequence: CASSPIGTSGAYEQYF.

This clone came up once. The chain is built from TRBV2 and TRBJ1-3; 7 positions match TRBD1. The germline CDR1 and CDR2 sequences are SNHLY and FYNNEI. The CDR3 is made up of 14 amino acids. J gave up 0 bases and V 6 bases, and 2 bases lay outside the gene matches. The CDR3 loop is CASRGQRSGNTIYF. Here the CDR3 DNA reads TGTGCCAGCAGGGGACAGCGCTCTGGAAACACCATATATTTT.

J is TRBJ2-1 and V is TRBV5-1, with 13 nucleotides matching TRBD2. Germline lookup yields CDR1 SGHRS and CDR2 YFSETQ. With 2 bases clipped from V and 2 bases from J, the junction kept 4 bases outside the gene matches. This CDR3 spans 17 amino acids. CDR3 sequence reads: CASSFTSGGDPYNEQFF. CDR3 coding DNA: TGCGCCAGCAGCTTCACTAGCGGGGGGGATCCCTACAATGAGCAGTTCTTC.

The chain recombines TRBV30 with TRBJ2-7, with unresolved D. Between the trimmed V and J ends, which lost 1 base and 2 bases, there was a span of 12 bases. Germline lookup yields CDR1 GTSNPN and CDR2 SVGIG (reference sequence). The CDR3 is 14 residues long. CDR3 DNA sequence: TGTGCCTGGAGTGATTACGGTTCCCCCTACGAGCAGTACTTC. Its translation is CAWSDYGSPYEQYF.

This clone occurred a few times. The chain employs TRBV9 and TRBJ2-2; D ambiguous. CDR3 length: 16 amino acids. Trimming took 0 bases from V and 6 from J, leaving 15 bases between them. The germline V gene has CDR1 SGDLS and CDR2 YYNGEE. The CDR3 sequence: CASSVATNPSAGELFF. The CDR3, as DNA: TGTGCCAGCAGCGTAGCTACTAACCCCTCGGCCGGGGAGCTGTTTTTT.

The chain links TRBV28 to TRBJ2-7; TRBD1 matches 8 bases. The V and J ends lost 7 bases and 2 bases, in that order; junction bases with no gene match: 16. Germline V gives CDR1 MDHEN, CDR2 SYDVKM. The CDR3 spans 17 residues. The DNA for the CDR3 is TGTGCCAGCAACTATCACGGACAGGGAGGAGGGACCTACGAGCAGTACTTC. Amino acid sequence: CASNYHGQGGGTYEQYF. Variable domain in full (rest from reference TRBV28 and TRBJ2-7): DVKVTQSSRYLVKRTGEKVFLECVQDMDHENMFWYRQDPGLGLRLIYFSYDVKMKEKGDIPEGYSVSREKKERFSLILESASTNQTSMYLCASNYHGQGGGTYEQYFGPGTRLTVT.

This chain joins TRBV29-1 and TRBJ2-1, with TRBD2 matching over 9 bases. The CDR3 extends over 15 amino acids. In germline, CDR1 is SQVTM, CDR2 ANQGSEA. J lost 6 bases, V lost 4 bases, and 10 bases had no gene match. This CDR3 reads CSVAASGKGGNEQFF. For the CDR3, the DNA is TGCAGCGTTGCGGCTAGCGGGAAGGGTGGCAATGAGCAGTTCTTC.

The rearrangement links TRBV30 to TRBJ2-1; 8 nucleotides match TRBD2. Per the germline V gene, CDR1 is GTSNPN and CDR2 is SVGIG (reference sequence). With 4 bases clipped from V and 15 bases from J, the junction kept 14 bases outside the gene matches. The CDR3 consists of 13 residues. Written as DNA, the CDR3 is TGTGCCTGGATTAAGAGCGGGGGCTCTACCTGGTTCTTC. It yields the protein CAWIKSGGSTWFF.

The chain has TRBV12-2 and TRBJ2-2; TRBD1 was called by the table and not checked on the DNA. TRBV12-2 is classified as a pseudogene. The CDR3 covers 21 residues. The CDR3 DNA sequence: TGTGCAAGTCGCTTAGTGGGTTTGGACTACAGGGACAGGATCGGCACCGGGGAGCTGTTTTTT. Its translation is CASRLVGLDYRDRIGTGELFF.

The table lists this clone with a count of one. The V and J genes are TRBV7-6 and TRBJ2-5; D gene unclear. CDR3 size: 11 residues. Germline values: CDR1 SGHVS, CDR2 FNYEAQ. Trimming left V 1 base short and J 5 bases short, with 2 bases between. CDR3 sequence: CASSLDETQYF. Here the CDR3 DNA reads TGTGCCAGCAGCTTAGACGAGACCCAGTACTTC. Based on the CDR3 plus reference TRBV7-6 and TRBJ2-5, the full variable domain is GAGVSQSPRYKVTKRGQDVALRCDPISGHVSLYWYRQALGQGPEFLTYFNYEAQQDKSGLPNDRFSAERPEGSISTLTIQRTEQRDSAMYRCASSLDETQYFGPGTRLLVL.

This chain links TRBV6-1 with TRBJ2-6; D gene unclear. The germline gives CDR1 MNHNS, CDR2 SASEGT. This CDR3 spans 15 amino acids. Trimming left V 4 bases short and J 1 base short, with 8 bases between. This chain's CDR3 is CASSVLGSGANVLTF. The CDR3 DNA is TGTGCCAGCAGTGTTCTGGGTTCTGGGGCCAACGTCCTGACTTTC.